The TCR beta chain described here comes from a study of blood T cell repertoires in COVID-19 (TCRdb year 2020). The study in broad terms: Samples covering the acute and convalescent phases of COVID-19 were provided by collaborators in the United States, Italy and Spain. Deeply sampled blood TCRbeta repertoires from subjects exposed to, actively infected with, or recovered from COVID-19 were included in the dataset. The prospective study material was composed of cDNA or gDNA derived from T cells, B-cell-depleted T cells, or PBMCs. A de-identified subject ID, COVID-19 status, age in years and sex were almost always included in the sample metadata. Where HLA class I and class II types were available, the types were taken from metadata supplied by the sample provider, not from assay-based typing. Samples came from the ongoing ImmuneRACE study (first 160 participants) plus 1,254 subjects from 6 global collaborators. A freely available public database, intended as a resource for researchers studying the immune response to SARS-CoV-2, is where the repertoires were released. What the work shows at the level of the full study, not this receptor alone: Clinical and demographic metadata were provided uncurated, with the amount varying by source and participant.

Whole blood was collected in K2EDTA tubes by collaborating institutions according to the institutions' own protocols. For TCRbeta analysis, collaborator samples were shipped as frozen whole blood, as isolated PBMCs, or as DNA extracted from either sample type. As concerns this clone: The specificity of this receptor is unknown. No per-base quality is available; no much larger clone lies one base away.

The immunoSEQ Assay, a bias-controlled multiplex PCR, was used to amplify TCRbeta CDR3 regions from genomic DNA. Turning to the authors' computational methods: The number of nucleated cells in each sample was estimated by amplification of reference gene primers within the assay. Sequence reads were collapsed and filtered to measure the absolute abundance of every unique TCRbeta CDR3 rearrangement. Productive Simpson clonality was computed per sample as the square root of Simpson's diversity index over productive rearrangements. TCRdb retrieved this table from immuneACCESS and kept in-frame rearrangements only. Not all clones are present; in checked studies, unresolved V genes account for under half, and no reason is known for the remainder. The DNA was the basis for D and trimming; V, J and clone size are from that table. The sample profile shows about 94,000 clones; under 90% of them were found once. Jointly, the top ten make up roughly 19% of the sample.

Reading from cysteine to phenylalanine, the CDR3 counts 13 amino acids. Just the 39-base CDR3 DNA is kept, in frame starting at base 1. V loses 6 bases, J loses 8 bases, and the germline ends lie 17 bases apart. Sequences SNHLY (CDR1) and FYNNEI (CDR2) are obtained from the germline V gene. The chain is made from TRBV2 and TRBJ2-7; the D segment could be TRBD2, given 6 matching bases. This TCR derives from a human donor in a cohort sampled during active COVID-19. The sample comprised peripheral blood. The CDR3: CASRRDSSYKQYF. The bases are TGTGCCAGCAGACGGGACTCCTCTTATAAGCAGTACTTC.